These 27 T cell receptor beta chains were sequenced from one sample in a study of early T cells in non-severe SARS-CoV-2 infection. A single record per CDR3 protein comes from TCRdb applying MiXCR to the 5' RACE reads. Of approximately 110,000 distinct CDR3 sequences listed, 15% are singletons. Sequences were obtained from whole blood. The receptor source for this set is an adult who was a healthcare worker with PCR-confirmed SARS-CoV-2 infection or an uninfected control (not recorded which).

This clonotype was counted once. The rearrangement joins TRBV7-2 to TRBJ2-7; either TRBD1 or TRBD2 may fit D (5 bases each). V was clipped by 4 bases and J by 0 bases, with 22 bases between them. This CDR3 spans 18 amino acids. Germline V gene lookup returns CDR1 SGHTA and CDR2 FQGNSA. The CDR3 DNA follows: TGTGCCAGCAGCTCCATAGGGTGGCAGGGACCGAGCTCCTACGAGCAGTACTTC. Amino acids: CASSSIGWQGPSSYEQYF.

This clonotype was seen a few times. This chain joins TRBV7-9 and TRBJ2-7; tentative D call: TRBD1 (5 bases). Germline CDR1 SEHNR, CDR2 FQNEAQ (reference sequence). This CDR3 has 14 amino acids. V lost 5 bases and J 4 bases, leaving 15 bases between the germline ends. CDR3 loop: CASSLLQGGYEQYF. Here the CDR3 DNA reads TGTGCCAGCAGCCTCCTGCAGGGTGGTTACGAGCAGTACTTC.

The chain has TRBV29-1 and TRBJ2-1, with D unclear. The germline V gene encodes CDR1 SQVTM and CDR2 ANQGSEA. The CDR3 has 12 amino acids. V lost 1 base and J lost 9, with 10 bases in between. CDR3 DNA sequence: TGCAGCGTTGAAGCTAGGGCCGTTGAGCAGTTCTTC. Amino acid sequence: CSVEARAVEQFF.

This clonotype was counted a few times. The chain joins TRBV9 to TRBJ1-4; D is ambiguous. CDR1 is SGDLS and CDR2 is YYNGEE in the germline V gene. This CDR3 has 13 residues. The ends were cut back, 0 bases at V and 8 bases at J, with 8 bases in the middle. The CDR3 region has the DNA TGTGCCAGCAGCGTAGACGTGGGGGAAAAACTGTTTTTT. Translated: CASSVDVGEKLFF.

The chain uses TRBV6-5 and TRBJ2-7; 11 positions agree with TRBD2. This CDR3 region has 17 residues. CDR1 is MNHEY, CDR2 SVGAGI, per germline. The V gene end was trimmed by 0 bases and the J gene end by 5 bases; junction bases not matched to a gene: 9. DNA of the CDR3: TGTGCCAGCAGTTACTCGACCCGACTAGCGGGGAGAGACGAGCAGTACTTC. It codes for CASSYSTRLAGRDEQYF.

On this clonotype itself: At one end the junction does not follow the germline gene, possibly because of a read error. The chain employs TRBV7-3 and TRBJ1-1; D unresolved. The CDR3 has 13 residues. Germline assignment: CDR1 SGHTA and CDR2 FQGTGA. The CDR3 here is CASSFNGNTQAFF. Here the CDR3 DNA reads TGTGCCAGCAGCTTCAACGGGAACACTCAAGCTTTCTTT.

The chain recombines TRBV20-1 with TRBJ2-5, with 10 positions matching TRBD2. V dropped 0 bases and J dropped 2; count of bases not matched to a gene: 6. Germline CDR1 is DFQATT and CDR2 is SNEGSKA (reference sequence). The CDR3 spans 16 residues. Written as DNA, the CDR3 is TGCAGTGCTAGAGACCCACTAGCGGGGTCACAAGAGACCCAGTACTTC. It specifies CSARDPLAGSQETQYF.

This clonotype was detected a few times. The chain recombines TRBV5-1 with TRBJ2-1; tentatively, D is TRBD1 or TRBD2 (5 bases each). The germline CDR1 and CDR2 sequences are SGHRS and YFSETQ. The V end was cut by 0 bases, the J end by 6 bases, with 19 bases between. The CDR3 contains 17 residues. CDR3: CASSLVYMGTAPNEQFF. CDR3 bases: TGCGCCAGCAGCTTGGTTTATATGGGGACCGCTCCCAATGAGCAGTTCTTC.

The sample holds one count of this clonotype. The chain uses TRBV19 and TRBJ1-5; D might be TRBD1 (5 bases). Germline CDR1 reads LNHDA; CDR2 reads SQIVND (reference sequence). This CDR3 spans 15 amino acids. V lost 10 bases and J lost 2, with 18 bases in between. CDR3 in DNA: TGTGCCACCAAGATAGCAGGGCTCGGCAATCAGCCCCAGCATTTT. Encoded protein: CATKIAGLGNQPQHF.

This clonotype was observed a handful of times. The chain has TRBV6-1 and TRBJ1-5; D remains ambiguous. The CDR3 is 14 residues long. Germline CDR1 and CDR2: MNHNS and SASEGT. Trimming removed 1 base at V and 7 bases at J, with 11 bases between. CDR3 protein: CASSEGFPGQPQHF. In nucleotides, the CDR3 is TGTGCCAGCAGTGAAGGTTTTCCTGGGCAGCCCCAGCATTTT.

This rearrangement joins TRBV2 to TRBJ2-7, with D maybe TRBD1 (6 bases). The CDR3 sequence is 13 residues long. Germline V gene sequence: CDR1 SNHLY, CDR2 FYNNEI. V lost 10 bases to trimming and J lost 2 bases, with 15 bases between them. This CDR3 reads CATRTRGTYEQYF. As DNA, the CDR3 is TGTGCCACCAGGACCAGGGGAACCTACGAGCAGTACTTC.

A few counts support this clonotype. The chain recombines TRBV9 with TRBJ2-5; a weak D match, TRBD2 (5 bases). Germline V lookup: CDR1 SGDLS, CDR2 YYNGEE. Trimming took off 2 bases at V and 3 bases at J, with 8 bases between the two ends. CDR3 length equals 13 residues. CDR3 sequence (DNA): TGTGCCAGCAGCGTCCTGGGAGAAGAGACCCAGTACTTC. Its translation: CASSVLGEETQYF.

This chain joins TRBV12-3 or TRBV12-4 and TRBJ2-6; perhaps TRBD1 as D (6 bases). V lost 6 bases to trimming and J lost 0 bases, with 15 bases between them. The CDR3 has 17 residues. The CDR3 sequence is CASRFGGFSSGANVLTF. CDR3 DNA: TGTGCCAGCAGGTTTGGGGGCTTCTCCTCTGGGGCCAACGTCCTGACTTTC.

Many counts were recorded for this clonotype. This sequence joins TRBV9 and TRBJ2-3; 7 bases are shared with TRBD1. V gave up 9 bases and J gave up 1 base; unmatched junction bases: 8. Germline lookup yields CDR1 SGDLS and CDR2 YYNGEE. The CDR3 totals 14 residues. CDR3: CATNRGRGTDTQYF. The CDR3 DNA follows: TGTGCCACGAACAGGGGAAGGGGCACAGATACGCAGTATTTT.

CDR3 DNA sequence: TGTGCCAGCAGTTACTCGATCCCATCACCCCTCCACTTT. Residues: CASSYSIPSPLHF. This chain links TRBV6-5 with TRBJ1-6, with D unresolved. Per germline, CDR1 MNHEY and CDR2 SVGAGI. The CDR3 spans 13 residues. Trimming left V 0 bases short and J 10 bases short, with 7 bases between.

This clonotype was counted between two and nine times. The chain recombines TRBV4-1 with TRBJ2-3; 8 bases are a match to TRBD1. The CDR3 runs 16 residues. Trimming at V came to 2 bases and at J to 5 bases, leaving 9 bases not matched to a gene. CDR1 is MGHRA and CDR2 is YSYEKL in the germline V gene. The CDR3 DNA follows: TGCGCCAGCAGCCAACCCCAGGGGGCGTTACGAGATACGCAGTATTTT. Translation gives CASSQPQGALRDTQYF.

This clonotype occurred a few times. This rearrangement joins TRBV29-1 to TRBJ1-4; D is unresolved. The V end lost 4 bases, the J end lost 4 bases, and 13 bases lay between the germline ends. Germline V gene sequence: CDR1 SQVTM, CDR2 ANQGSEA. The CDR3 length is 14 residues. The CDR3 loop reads CSVATAPVNEKLFF. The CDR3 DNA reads TGCAGCGTTGCTACGGCTCCGGTTAATGAAAAACTGTTTTTT.

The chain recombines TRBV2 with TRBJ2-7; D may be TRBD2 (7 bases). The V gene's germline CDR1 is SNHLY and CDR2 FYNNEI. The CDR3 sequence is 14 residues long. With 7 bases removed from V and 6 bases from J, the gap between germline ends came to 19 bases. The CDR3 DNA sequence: TGTGCCAGCAAGGGGGGGACTACCCTCTCCGAGCAGTACTTC. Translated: CASKGGTTLSEQYF.

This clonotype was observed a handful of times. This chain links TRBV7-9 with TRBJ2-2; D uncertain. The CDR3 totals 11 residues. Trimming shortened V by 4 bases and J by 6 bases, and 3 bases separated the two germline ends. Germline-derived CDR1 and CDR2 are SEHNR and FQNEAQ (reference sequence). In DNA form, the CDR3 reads TGTGCCAGCAGCTATCCCGGGGAGCTGTTTTTT. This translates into CASSYPGELFF. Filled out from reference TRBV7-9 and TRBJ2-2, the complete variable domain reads DTGVSQNPRHKITKRGQNVTFRCDPISEHNRLYWYRQTLGQGPEFLTYFQNEAQLEKSRLLSDRFSAERPKGSFSTLEIQRTEQGDSAMYLCASSYPGELFFGEGSRLTVL.

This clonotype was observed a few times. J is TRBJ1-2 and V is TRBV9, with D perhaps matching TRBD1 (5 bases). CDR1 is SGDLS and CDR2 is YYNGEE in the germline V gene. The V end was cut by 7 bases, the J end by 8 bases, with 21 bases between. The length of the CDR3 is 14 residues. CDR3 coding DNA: TGTGCCAGCGACAAGGTAACAGGCATAAAAGGCTACACCTTC. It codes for CASDKVTGIKGYTF.

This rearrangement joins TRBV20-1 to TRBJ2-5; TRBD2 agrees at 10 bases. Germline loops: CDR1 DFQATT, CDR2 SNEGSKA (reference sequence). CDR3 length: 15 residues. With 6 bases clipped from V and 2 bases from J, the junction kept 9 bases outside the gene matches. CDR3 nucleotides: TGCAGTGCATCGAAAGCGGGGGGGCCACAAGAGACCCAGTACTTC. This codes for CSASKAGGPQETQYF.

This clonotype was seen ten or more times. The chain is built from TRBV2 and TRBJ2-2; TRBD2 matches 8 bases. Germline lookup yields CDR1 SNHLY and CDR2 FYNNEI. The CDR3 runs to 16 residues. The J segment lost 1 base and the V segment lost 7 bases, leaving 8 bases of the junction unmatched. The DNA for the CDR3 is TGTGCCAGCAACGAAGGGACTAGTAGGAACACCGGGGAGCTGTTTTTT. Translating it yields CASNEGTSRNTGELFF. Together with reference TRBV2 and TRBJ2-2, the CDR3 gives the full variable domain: EPEVTQTPSHQVTQMGQEVILRCVPISNHLYFYWYRQILGQKVEFLVSFYNNEISEKSEIFDDQFSVERPDGSNFTLKIRSTKLEDSAMYFCASNEGTSRNTGELFFGEGSRLTVL.

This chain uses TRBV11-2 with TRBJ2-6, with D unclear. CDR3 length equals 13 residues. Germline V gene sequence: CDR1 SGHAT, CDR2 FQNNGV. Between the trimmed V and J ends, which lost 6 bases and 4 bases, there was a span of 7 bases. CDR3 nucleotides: TGTGCCAGCAGAGATTCCGGGGCCAACGTCCTGACTTTC. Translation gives CASRDSGANVLTF.

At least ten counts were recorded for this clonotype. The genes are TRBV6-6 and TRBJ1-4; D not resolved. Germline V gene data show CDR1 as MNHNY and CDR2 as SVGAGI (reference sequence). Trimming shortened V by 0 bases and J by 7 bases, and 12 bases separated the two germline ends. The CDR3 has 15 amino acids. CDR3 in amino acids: CASSYSNPRTEKLFF. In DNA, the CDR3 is TGTGCCAGCAGTTACTCGAACCCGCGGACTGAAAAACTGTTTTTT.

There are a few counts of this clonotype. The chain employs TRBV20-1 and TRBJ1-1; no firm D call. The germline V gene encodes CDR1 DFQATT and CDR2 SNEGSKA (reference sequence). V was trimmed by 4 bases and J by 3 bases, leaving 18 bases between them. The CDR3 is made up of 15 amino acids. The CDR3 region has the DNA TGCAGTGCTAAGAAGGTAGGGTTGAAGGACACTGAAGCTTTCTTT. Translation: CSAKKVGLKDTEAFF.

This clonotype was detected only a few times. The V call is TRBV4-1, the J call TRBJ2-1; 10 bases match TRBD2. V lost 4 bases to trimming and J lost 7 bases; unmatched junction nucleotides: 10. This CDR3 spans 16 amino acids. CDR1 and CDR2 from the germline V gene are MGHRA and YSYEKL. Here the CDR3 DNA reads TGCGCCAGCAGCCTAATCAGCGGGGGGGCCATGAATGAGCAGTTCTTC. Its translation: CASSLISGGAMNEQFF.

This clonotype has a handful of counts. The CDR3 region is CASSQPLGDRTYGYTF. CDR3 DNA: TGCGCCAGCAGCCAACCTCTCGGGGACAGAACCTATGGCTACACCTTC. This rearrangement joins TRBV4-1 to TRBJ1-2; TRBD1 matches 7 bases. Germline-derived CDR1 and CDR2 are MGHRA and YSYEKL. Germline trimming cut 2 bases from V and 4 bases from J; bases unmatched to any gene: 10. CDR3 length: 16 amino acids.